Each of the 32 T cell receptor beta chains below was sequenced from the same sample in a study of blood T cell repertoires in COVID-19. Sequencing used immunoSEQ multiplex PCR; TCRdb keeps in-frame clones, though not all of them. The sample records under 250,000 clones, about 83% being singletons. The sequencing input was peripheral blood. The receptors were sampled from a man aged 45-65 years with active or convalescent COVID-19.

V is TRBV7-9 and J is TRBJ2-1; TRBD2 matches at 14 bases. This CDR3 has 15 residues. Per germline, CDR1 SEHNR and CDR2 FQNEAQ (reference sequence). With 4 bases clipped from V and 7 bases from J, the junction kept 3 bases outside the gene matches. The CDR3 nucleotides read TGTGCCAGCAGCTCCGGACTAGCGGGAGGAAATGAGCAGTTCTTC. Its translation: CASSSGLAGGNEQFF.

The V call is TRBV18, the J call TRBJ2-1, with TRBD1 as a possible D gene (5 bases). The CDR3 runs to 14 residues. Trimming removed 3 bases at V and 6 bases at J, with 12 bases between. Germline loops: CDR1 KGHSH, CDR2 LQKENI. CDR3 residues: CASSPQGFINEQFF. CDR3 nucleotides: TGTGCCAGCTCACCCCAGGGATTCATCAATGAGCAGTTCTTC.

The chain couples TRBV5-1 to TRBJ1-2, with 7 bases aligning to TRBD1. CDR3 length equals 17 residues. Germline-derived CDR1 and CDR2 are SGHRS and YFSETQ. The junction had 15 bases not matched to a gene; V was cut back by 4 bases and J by 3 bases. CDR3 in amino acids: CASSRSGGTGDDYGYTF. CDR3 sequence (DNA): TGCGCCAGCAGCCGATCCGGGGGAACAGGGGATGACTATGGCTACACCTTC.

The V call is TRBV5-6, the J call TRBJ2-1; D is uncertain. V shed 5 bases and J shed 6 bases, with 15 bases lying between them. The CDR3 consists of 14 residues. Germline assignment: CDR1 SGHDT and CDR2 YYEEEE. The chain's CDR3 is CASRLLRYGNEQFF. The DNA for the CDR3 is TGTGCCAGCAGACTCCTCAGGTACGGCAATGAGCAGTTCTTC.

CDR3 protein: CASSRLAGLQETQYF. Written as DNA, the CDR3 is TGTGCCAGCAGTCGACTAGCGGGACTCCAAGAGACCCAGTACTTC. The rearrangement uses TRBV7-2 and TRBJ2-5; 11 bases are shared with TRBD2. The V gene end was trimmed by 6 bases and the J gene end by 1 base; junction bases not matched to a gene: 4. This CDR3 is 15 amino acids long. CDR1 and CDR2 (germline): SGHTA, FQGNSA.

The table lists this clone with a count of one. The J gene is TRBJ2-3, the V gene TRBV7-2, with D maybe TRBD2 (6 bases). The CDR3 extends over 14 amino acids. V lost 5 bases and J 4 bases, leaving 13 bases between the germline ends. Per the germline V gene, CDR1 is SGHTA and CDR2 is FQGNSA. The CDR3 bases are TGTGCCAGCAGCGTCTTCGGGACTTCAGATACGCAGTATTTT. This gives the protein CASSVFGTSDTQYF.

Here the CDR3 DNA reads TGTGCCACCAGTGATGCGACGGGGGGTATTAGGGGGAACGAGCAGTACTTC. The encoded protein is CATSDATGGIRGNEQYF. The rearrangement joins TRBV24-1 to TRBJ2-7; maybe TRBD2 (7 bases). V lost 3 bases, J lost 5 bases, and 22 bases lay in between. This CDR3 has 17 amino acids. Germline V gene sequence: CDR1 KGHDR, CDR2 SFDVKD.

This chain links TRBV7-2 with TRBJ2-7; 8 bases match TRBD2. J gave up 4 bases and V 3 bases, and 2 bases lay outside the gene matches. The V gene's germline CDR1 is SGHTA and CDR2 FQGNSA. This CDR3 is 13 amino acids long. The CDR3 coding sequence is TGTGCCAGCAGCTTTAGCGGGGTGTACGAGCAGTACTTC. Residues: CASSFSGVYEQYF.

This chain uses TRBV6-5 with TRBJ1-6; 9 bases line up with TRBD1. The V gene end was trimmed by 6 bases and the J gene end by 9 bases; junction bases not matched to a gene: 9. The CDR3 spans 15 residues. Germline V gene sequence: CDR1 MNHEY, CDR2 SVGAGI. CDR3 sequence: CASRWDRVLGSPLHF. CDR3 in DNA: TGTGCCAGCAGATGGGACAGGGTATTAGGTTCACCCCTCCACTTT.

This chain links TRBV7-9 with TRBJ1-1; 7 nucleotides match TRBD1. This CDR3 comprises 15 residues. Germline V lookup: CDR1 SEHNR, CDR2 FQNEAQ (reference sequence). V lost 7 bases and J lost 0; bases outside the gene matches: 8. This chain's CDR3 is CASNPSGQMNTEAFF. In nucleotides, the CDR3 is TGTGCCAGCAACCCCTCGGGACAGATGAACACTGAAGCTTTCTTT.

The rearrangement joins TRBV29-1 to TRBJ2-5; 11 positions agree with TRBD1. The V segment lost 4 bases and the J segment 4 bases; nucleotides outside the gene matches: 5. Germline assignment: CDR1 SQVTM and CDR2 ANQGSEA. The CDR3 spans 14 residues. CDR3: CSVGTGGAGETQYF. Here the CDR3 DNA reads TGCAGCGTTGGGACAGGGGGCGCCGGAGAGACCCAGTACTTC.

The V gene is TRBV5-1, the J gene TRBJ1-2; D is undetermined. CDR1 SGHRS and CDR2 YFSETQ come from the germline V gene. V dropped 4 bases and J dropped 0 bases, with 10 bases sitting between them. The CDR3 totals 14 residues. CDR3 amino acids: CASSITDANYGYTF. CDR3 DNA sequence: TGCGCCAGCAGCATAACAGACGCTAACTATGGCTACACCTTC.

This clone has just a few counts. The genes are TRBV5-5 and TRBJ2-5, with D tentatively TRBD1 (6 bases). Germline assignment: CDR1 SGHKS and CDR2 YYEKEE (reference sequence). This CDR3 is built from 12 residues. Trimming pared 2 bases from V and 5 bases from J, leaving 7 bases between. The CDR3 sequence: CASSFRGETQYF. The CDR3 DNA is TGTGCCAGCAGCTTCAGGGGTGAGACCCAGTACTTC.

The chain couples TRBV20-1 to TRBJ2-1; 14 bases match TRBD2. Germline V lookup: CDR1 DFQATT, CDR2 SNEGSKA (reference sequence). There are 16 residues in the CDR3. The ends lost 3 bases at V and 10 bases at J; junction bases unmatched: 11. The chain's CDR3 is CSASGTSGGLIREQFF. The CDR3, as DNA: TGCAGTGCTAGTGGGACTAGCGGGGGCTTGATTAGGGAGCAGTTCTTC.

The rearrangement uses TRBV21-1 and TRBJ2-2; TRBD2 is taken as the D call from the table, unchecked against the DNA. TRBV21-1 is designated a pseudogene. CDR3 size: 17 residues. CDR3 sequence (DNA): TGTGCCAGCAGCAAGCCCCCGGGGTTGTATTTCTCCGGGGAGCTGTTTTTT. It translates to CASSKPPGLYFSGELFF.

As DNA, the CDR3 is TGTGCCGCCATCCGGACAGGCTCTGGAAACACCATATATTTT. It yields the protein CAAIRTGSGNTIYF. V is TRBV30 and J is TRBJ1-3; TRBD1 agrees at 7 bases. V trimming: 8 bases; J trimming: 0 bases; junction bases outside the gene matches: 7. CDR1 is GTSNPN and CDR2 is SVGIG in the germline V gene (reference sequence). The CDR3 totals 14 residues.

Concerning this clone: Other DNA sequences in the same sample also yield this CDR3. The chain links TRBV7-2 to TRBJ1-1; TRBD1 is a possible D gene (6 bases). Germline CDR1 SGHTA, CDR2 FQGNSA. This CDR3 is 14 amino acids long. Trimming stripped 2 bases from V and 4 bases from J, with 11 bases between. The CDR3 DNA reads TGTGCCAGCAGCTTAACAGGGTGGGGCACTGAAGCTTTCTTT. Translation: CASSLTGWGTEAFF.

The genes are TRBV9 and TRBJ2-3; TRBD2 agrees at 9 bases. J gave up 7 bases and V 4 bases, and 13 bases lay outside the gene matches. Germline loops: CDR1 SGDLS, CDR2 YYNGEE. The CDR3 is made up of 16 amino acids. In DNA form, the CDR3 reads TGTGCCAGCAGCTTCCCCGGCGGGGGGGCAGGACATACGCAGTATTTT. It translates to CASSFPGGGAGHTQYF.

The chain joins TRBV28 to TRBJ2-7; 7 positions agree with TRBD2. This CDR3 is 14 amino acids long. Trimming removed 5 bases from V and 7 bases from J; junction bases left unmatched: 11. Germline-derived CDR1 and CDR2 are MDHEN and SYDVKM. CDR3 sequence reads: CASSPTSSVGEQYF. As DNA, the CDR3 is TGTGCCAGCAGTCCGACTAGCTCCGTGGGGGAGCAGTACTTC.

V usage is TRBV5-1 and J usage is TRBJ1-4, with D maybe TRBD1 (5 bases). CDR1 SGHRS and CDR2 YFSETQ come from the germline V gene. The V gene lost 0 bases and the J gene lost 7 bases, with 13 bases spanning the gap. The CDR3 contains 15 residues. CDR3: CASSLEEGRGEKLFF. DNA for the CDR3: TGCGCCAGCAGCTTGGAGGAGGGGAGAGGTGAAAAACTGTTTTTT.

The sample holds one count of this clone. The chain employs TRBV28 and TRBJ2-2; D not resolved. Trimming left V 1 base short and J 5 bases short, with 5 bases between. The CDR3 contains 13 residues. The germline CDR1 and CDR2 sequences are MDHEN and SYDVKM. In DNA form, the CDR3 reads TGTGCCAGCAGTTTATTCTTAACCGGGGAGCTGTTTTTT. The encoded protein is CASSLFLTGELFF.

This clone was counted ten times or more. V and J are TRBV28 and TRBJ2-7; D possibly corresponds to TRBD2 (6 bases). The V end was cut by 5 bases, the J end by 1 base, with 12 bases between. This CDR3 is 14 amino acids long. From germline, CDR1 is MDHEN and CDR2 SYDVKM. The CDR3 region has the DNA TGTGCCAGCAGTCCCTCCGGGACTTCCTACGAGCAGTACTTC. It encodes CASSPSGTSYEQYF.

This clone was counted only a few times. This chain connects TRBV9 to TRBJ1-2; D call uncertain. V was pared by 0 bases and J by 10 bases, with 10 bases between. This CDR3 has 12 amino acids. CDR1 is SGDLS, CDR2 YYNGEE, per germline. CDR3 DNA sequence: TGTGCCAGCAGCGTAGGGAGGGAGTCCTACACCTTC. Amino acid sequence: CASSVGRESYTF. The variable domain in full, with the rest retrieved from reference TRBV9 and TRBJ1-2, is DSGVTQTPKHLITATGQRVTLRCSPRSGDLSVYWYQQSLDQGLQFLIQYYNGEERAKGNILERFSAQQFPDLHSELNLSSLELGDSALYFCASSVGRESYTFGSGTRLTVV.

The chain couples TRBV19 to TRBJ2-2, with 10 bases aligning to TRBD2. After removal of 10 bases from V and 6 bases from J, the junction contained 14 bases not matched to a gene. This CDR3 is built from 16 residues. Germline CDR1 is LNHDA and CDR2 is SQIVND (reference sequence). As DNA, the CDR3 is TGTGCCACCACCCCTCCCGGGACTAGCGACCCCGGGGAGCTGTTTTTT. Translated, it gives CATTPPGTSDPGELFF.

The count of this clone is one. The genes are TRBV11-2 and TRBJ2-3; 8 bases map to TRBD2. Germline assignment: CDR1 SGHAT and CDR2 FQNNGV. The trim removed 0 bases at V and 8 bases at J, leaving 10 bases unmatched. The CDR3 is 16 amino acids. CDR3 in DNA: TGTGCCAGCAGCTTAGATCTTAGCGGGAAGTCCGGTACGCAGTATTTT. Translated, it gives CASSLDLSGKSGTQYF.

The gene calls are TRBV9 and TRBJ2-7; D perhaps matches TRBD2 (5 bases). The V gene's germline CDR1 is SGDLS and CDR2 YYNGEE. V lost 3 bases and J 1 base, leaving 11 bases between the germline ends. The CDR3 consists of 14 residues. The CDR3 loop reads CASSEAGRSYEQYF. The CDR3 region has the DNA TGTGCCAGCAGCGAGGCGGGTCGGTCCTACGAGCAGTACTTC.

The chain has TRBV3-1 (or the pseudogene TRBV3-2) and TRBJ2-7; tentatively, D is TRBD2 (6 bases). From germline, CDR1 is LGHDT and CDR2 YNNKEL (reference sequence). V lost 4 bases and J lost 2, with 15 bases in between. The CDR3 runs 15 residues. The CDR3 protein is CASSLSGLKAYEQYF. CDR3 sequence (DNA): TGTGCCAGCAGCCTGTCGGGACTCAAGGCCTACGAGCAGTACTTC.

The genes are TRBV7-2 and TRBJ1-5; TRBD1 agrees at 9 bases. This CDR3 contains 14 residues. Losses at the gene ends were 5 bases for V and 6 bases for J; bases not matched to a gene: 5. Germline V gene lookup returns CDR1 SGHTA and CDR2 FQGNSA. Here the CDR3 reads CASSTGQGSQPQHF. The CDR3 coding sequence is TGTGCCAGCAGCACGGGACAGGGAAGTCAGCCCCAGCATTTT.

This clone was counted a few times. The CDR3 region has the DNA TGTGCCAGCAGCTTGGGGGGACACTATCGCTCCTACGAGCAGTACTTC. As protein: CASSLGGHYRSYEQYF. V usage is TRBV5-6 and J usage is TRBJ2-7, with D possibly being TRBD1 (6 bases). This CDR3 contains 16 residues. Trimming pared 0 bases from V and 0 bases from J, leaving 13 bases between. Germline V gene sequence: CDR1 SGHDT, CDR2 YYEEEE.

The V gene is TRBV7-3, the J gene TRBJ2-7; TRBD2 matches at 10 bases. Germline V CDR1 and CDR2: SGHTA, FQGTGA. V lost 5 bases, J lost 4 bases, and 2 bases stayed unmatched. The CDR3 is 13 amino acids. The CDR3 region is CASSVLAGYEQYF. The CDR3 nucleotides are TGTGCCAGCAGCGTACTAGCGGGATACGAGCAGTACTTC.

The V gene is TRBV23-1, the J gene TRBJ2-1; D is uncertain. TRBV23-1 is flagged as an ORF with uncertain function. The CDR3 is 15 amino acids. The V and J ends lost 2 bases and 3 bases respectively, with 11 bases between them. CDR3 coding DNA: TGCGCCAGCAGTCAAACGGAGTCCCGCTACAATGAGCAGTTCTTC. Amino acid sequence: CASSQTESRYNEQFF.

The V call is TRBV5-4, the J call TRBJ1-2; 7 bases are shared with TRBD1. This CDR3 contains 14 residues. CDR1 and CDR2 (germline): SGHNT, YYREEE (reference sequence). V dropped 4 bases and J dropped 5; count of bases not matched to a gene: 8. The CDR3 DNA reads TGTGCCAGCAGCCTACCGGGACAGTCATATGGCTACACCTTC. Translating it yields CASSLPGQSYGYTF. The full variable domain, rest sourced from reference TRBV5-4 and TRBJ1-2, is ETGVTQSPTHLIKTRGQQVTLRCSSQSGHNTVSWYQQALGQGPQFIFQYYREEENGRGNFPPRFSGLQFPNYSSELNVNALELDDSALYLCASSLPGQSYGYTFGSGTRLTVV.